Listed here are 17 T cell receptor beta chains from one sample, sequenced in a study of CD8 T cells in Susac syndrome (dated by TCRdb to about 2019). The library was produced with the immunoSEQ multiplex PCR assay. RNA was extracted using the RNeasy kit, and about 0.45 to 1 ug of the RNA was reverse transcribed with random hexamers. TCRdb reanalyzed the raw reads on its own, using fastp at Q25 for trimming and MiXCR for clone calling, and kept in-frame beta chains. Duplicate CDR3 protein sequences are folded into a single record with the most common DNA and genes. The sample table lists under 200,000 distinct CDR3 sequences, approximately 90% of them with a count of one. Roughly 0.08% of the sample is taken by the ten largest. Sample: CD4+ T cells from PBMCs. Receptors were obtained from a human donor in good health.

This chain links TRBV5-1 with TRBJ2-2; a weak D match, TRBD2 (6 bases). CDR1 and CDR2 from the germline V gene are SGHRS and YFSETQ. This CDR3 region has 14 residues. The ends were cut back, 1 base at V and 4 bases at J, with 8 bases in the middle. The CDR3 region is CASSLRLVTGELFF. Here the CDR3 DNA reads TGCGCCAGCAGCTTGAGACTAGTCACCGGGGAGCTGTTTTTT.

The chain recombines TRBV12-3 or TRBV12-4 with TRBJ1-4, with D hard to call. V lost 4 bases to trimming and J lost 1 base, with 13 bases between them. The CDR3 length is 16 residues. CDR3 sequence: CASSSWTGGTNEKLFF. The CDR3 DNA is TGTGCCAGCAGTTCCTGGACGGGAGGAACTAATGAAAAACTGTTTTTT.

The chain is built from TRBV3-1 and TRBJ2-1; possible D gene TRBD1, 5 bases. V lost 4 bases, J lost 12 bases, and 16 bases lay in between. There are 13 residues in the CDR3. Looked up from germline, CDR1 is LGHDT and CDR2 is YNNKEL (reference sequence). The DNA of the CDR3 is TGTGCCAGCAGCCGCGGCCGCCAGGGTGGGCAGTTCTTC. Translated, it gives CASSRGRQGGQFF.

The chain combines TRBV24-1 with TRBJ2-3; the match to TRBD2 covers 7 bases. The CDR3 length is 16 residues. Germline trimming cut 7 bases from V and 0 bases from J; bases unmatched to any gene: 9. Germline V gene data show CDR1 as KGHDR and CDR2 as SFDVKD. DNA of the CDR3: TGTGCCACCAGCGAGTATAGCGGGCCCAGCACAGATACGCAGTATTTT. Its translation is CATSEYSGPSTDTQYF.

This clonotype was seen a single time. V and J are TRBV2 and TRBJ1-3; no firm D call. Trimming pared 6 bases from V and 0 bases from J, leaving 12 bases between. The germline gives CDR1 SNHLY, CDR2 FYNNEI. This CDR3 is 15 amino acids long. DNA of the CDR3: TGTGCCAGCAGACAGACCGAAAGCTCTGGAAACACCATATATTTT. Amino acid sequence: CASRQTESSGNTIYF.

The J gene is TRBJ1-1, the V gene TRBV5-1; 9 bases align to TRBD1. Losses at the gene ends were 3 bases for V and 0 bases for J; bases not matched to a gene: 3. The CDR3 length is 15 residues. In germline, CDR1 is SGHRS, CDR2 YFSETQ. The DNA of the CDR3 is TGCGCCAGCAGCTCCGGGACAGGGCTGAACACTGAAGCTTTCTTT. It is translated as CASSSGTGLNTEAFF. The complete variable domain, with remaining parts taken from reference TRBV5-1 and TRBJ1-1, reads KAGVTQTPRYLIKTRGQQVTLSCSPISGHRSVSWYQQTPGQGLQFLFEYFSETQRNKGNFPGRFSGRQFSNSRSEMNVSTLELGDSALYLCASSSGTGLNTEAFFGQGTRLTVV.

The V and J genes are TRBV20-1 and TRBJ2-7; a possible D gene is TRBD1 (6 bases). The ends were cut back, 3 bases at V and 2 bases at J, with 14 bases in the middle. This CDR3 region has 14 residues. Germline loops: CDR1 DFQATT, CDR2 SNEGSKA (reference sequence). The CDR3 DNA sequence: TGCAGTGCTAGGGGGGCAGGGGCAACCTACGAGCAGTACTTC. It encodes CSARGAGATYEQYF.

The chain joins TRBV7-2 to TRBJ1-3; 7 bases match TRBD1. CDR1 SGHTA and CDR2 FQGNSA come from the germline V gene. CDR3 length equals 16 residues. V was clipped by 1 base and J by 4 bases; unmatched bases: 7. The CDR3 sequence is CASSLDSNRGGNTIYF. The CDR3 DNA reads as TGTGCCAGCAGCTTAGACTCGAACAGGGGAGGAAACACCATATATTTT.

The chain employs TRBV5-1 and TRBJ2-7; unclear D gene. The ends were cut back, 0 bases at V and 2 bases at J, with 6 bases in the middle. Germline CDR1 SGHRS, CDR2 YFSETQ. CDR3 length: 13 amino acids. Written as DNA, the CDR3 is TGCGCCAGCAGCTTGGTGGGGACCTACGAGCAGTACTTC. Its protein product is CASSLVGTYEQYF. Filled out from reference TRBV5-1 and TRBJ2-7, the complete variable domain reads KAGVTQTPRYLIKTRGQQVTLSCSPISGHRSVSWYQQTPGQGLQFLFEYFSETQRNKGNFPGRFSGRQFSNSRSEMNVSTLELGDSALYLCASSLVGTYEQYFGPGTRLTVT.

V and J are TRBV6-6 and TRBJ2-6; D uncertain. In germline, CDR1 is MNHNY, CDR2 SVGAGI (reference sequence). The V gene lost 0 bases and the J gene lost 2 bases, with 8 bases spanning the gap. The CDR3 has 16 residues. The CDR3 protein is CASSYSTFPGANVLTF. The DNA for the CDR3 is TGTGCCAGCAGTTACTCGACTTTCCCTGGGGCCAACGTCCTGACTTTC.

This sequence joins TRBV20-1 and TRBJ2-5; 9 bases match TRBD2. With 0 bases clipped from V and 1 base from J, the junction kept 3 bases outside the gene matches. Germline V gene data show CDR1 as DFQATT and CDR2 as SNEGSKA (reference sequence). The CDR3 length is 15 residues. The CDR3 DNA sequence: TGCAGTGCTAGAGAGAGCGGGGGGACCCAAGAGACCCAGTACTTC. It is translated as CSARESGGTQETQYF.

This clonotype was detected once. The J gene is TRBJ2-7, the V gene TRBV6-5, with 10 bases matching TRBD1. The J segment lost 4 bases and the V segment lost 6 bases, leaving 6 bases of the junction unmatched. CDR1 MNHEY and CDR2 SVGAGI come from the germline V gene. The CDR3 is made up of 14 amino acids. The CDR3 protein is CASSADRGQYEQYF. CDR3 in DNA: TGTGCCAGCAGCGCAGACAGGGGGCAGTACGAGCAGTACTTC.

V and J are TRBV6-1 and TRBJ2-3, with 8 bases matching TRBD2. The CDR3 length is 14 residues. Germline V gene data show CDR1 as MNHNS and CDR2 as SASEGT. Losses at the gene ends were 4 bases for V and 3 bases for J; bases not matched to a gene: 3. This CDR3 reads CASSGGGTTDTQYF. As DNA, the CDR3 is TGTGCCAGCAGTGGCGGGGGGACGACAGATACGCAGTATTTT.

The chain uses TRBV2 and TRBJ1-5; a weak D match, TRBD1 (5 bases). Germline V gene sequence: CDR1 SNHLY, CDR2 FYNNEI. V was pared by 3 bases and J by 3 bases, with 9 bases between. The CDR3 length is 14 residues. CDR3 in amino acids: CASSEGPHNQPQHF. The CDR3 DNA follows: TGTGCCAGCAGTGAGGGACCGCACAATCAGCCCCAGCATTTT.

This clonotype has more than one count but fewer than ten. The V call is TRBV18, the J call TRBJ2-7; D remains unclear. This CDR3 contains 15 residues. CDR1 and CDR2 (germline): KGHSH, LQKENI. V was trimmed by 3 bases and J by 1 base, leaving 13 bases between them. In nucleotides, the CDR3 is TGTGCCAGCTCACCTTGGACCAGCGCGTCCTACGAGCAGTACTTC. Protein: CASSPWTSASYEQYF.

The genes are TRBV19 and TRBJ2-1; D remains unclear. There are 14 residues in the CDR3. Trimming took off 5 bases at V and 7 bases at J, with 15 bases between the two ends. Per the germline V gene, CDR1 is LNHDA and CDR2 is SQIVND (reference sequence). The CDR3 DNA follows: TGTGCCAGTAGTCTGGCTCTGGCCTCAAATGAGCAGTTCTTC. It is translated as CASSLALASNEQFF.

The chain recombines TRBV20-1 with TRBJ2-5, with 11 nucleotides matching TRBD2. The V gene's germline CDR1 is DFQATT and CDR2 SNEGSKA (reference sequence). V was pared by 8 bases and J by 4 bases, with 9 bases of the junction left unmatched. CDR3 size: 14 residues. For the CDR3, the DNA is TGCAGTTTATTAGCGGGGGGGCCCGGAGAGACCCAGTACTTC. Translation gives CSLLAGGPGETQYF.